These 9 T cell receptor beta chains share one sample of origin, sequenced in a study of T-cell memory formation after mild COVID-19. MiXCR was run by TCRdb on the 5' RACE reads, yielding one entry per CDR3 protein. The data hold 210,000 or so distinct CDR3 sequences, with under 12% observed a single time. Sequencing was performed on PBMCs or a T cell subset sorted from them (not recorded which). The receptors were gathered from a man between 18 and 29 years old who had mild COVID-19 (a few samples of this study predate the infection). Cell type and time point are not known.

Only a few counts were recorded for this clonotype. CDR3 amino acids: CASSEYETQYF. The CDR3 nucleotides read TGTGCCAGCAGTGAATACGAGACCCAGTACTTC. The chain joins TRBV2 to TRBJ2-5; D is unclear. This CDR3 has 11 amino acids. CDR1 and CDR2 (germline): SNHLY, FYNNEI. V was clipped by 2 bases and J by 5 bases, with 3 bases between them.

The J gene is TRBJ2-3, the V gene TRBV6-2 or TRBV6-3; D is unresolved. The germline gives CDR1 MNHEY, CDR2 SVGEGT. V was cut by 4 bases and J by 5 bases, with 7 bases left in between. CDR3 length: 12 residues. As DNA, the CDR3 is TGTGCCAGCAGTTTCCGGAGAGATACGCAGTATTTT. As protein: CASSFRRDTQYF.

The chain combines TRBV7-6 with TRBJ2-1, with 8 bases that match TRBD2. This CDR3 contains 15 residues. J lost 4 bases, V lost 5 bases, and 7 bases had no gene match. Germline CDR1 SGHVS, CDR2 FNYEAQ. CDR3 amino acids: CASSPGGVGYNEQFF. The CDR3 nucleotides read TGTGCCAGCAGCCCGGGGGGGGTCGGATACAATGAGCAGTTCTTC.

J is TRBJ2-1 and V is TRBV9; TRBD2 matches 10 bases. CDR3 length: 15 residues. Unmatched junction bases numbered 10, after V lost 6 bases and J lost 7 bases. The V gene's germline CDR1 is SGDLS and CDR2 YYNGEE. The CDR3: CASNPAAGGQNEQFF. In DNA, the CDR3 is TGTGCCAGCAACCCCGCAGCGGGGGGGCAGAATGAGCAGTTCTTC.

This clonotype came up a few times. The rearrangement uses TRBV5-1 and TRBJ2-3, with D unclear. This CDR3 region has 15 residues. Germline V gene data show CDR1 as SGHRS and CDR2 as YFSETQ. Trimming removed 0 bases at V and 0 bases at J, with 8 bases between. The CDR3 spells CASSLVGPSTDTQYF. The CDR3 DNA is TGCGCCAGCAGCTTGGTAGGTCCTAGCACAGATACGCAGTATTTT.

This clonotype appeared a few times. The CDR3 spells CASSQDSSDSIYGYTF. As DNA, the CDR3 is TGCGCCAGCAGCCAAGATTCATCGGACAGCATCTATGGCTACACCTTC. The V gene is TRBV4-3, the J gene TRBJ1-2, with D tentatively TRBD1 (6 bases). Trimming cost V 0 bases and J 4 bases, with 15 bases left between them. The CDR3 totals 16 residues. CDR1 is LGHNA, CDR2 YSLEER, per germline.

This clonotype was seen a handful of times. This chain links TRBV20-1 with TRBJ1-5; D gene ambiguous. V was trimmed by 3 bases and J by 6 bases, leaving 6 bases between them. Per the germline V gene, CDR1 is DFQATT and CDR2 is SNEGSKA (reference sequence). This CDR3 spans 11 amino acids. CDR3 protein: CSASSGQPQHF. Written as DNA, the CDR3 is TGCAGTGCTAGTTCGGGTCAGCCCCAGCATTTT.

This chain joins TRBV20-1 and TRBJ1-1; TRBD1 matches at 7 bases. The CDR3 spans 14 residues. V gave up 4 bases and J gave up 0 bases; unmatched junction bases: 5. The germline V gene encodes CDR1 DFQATT and CDR2 SNEGSKA (reference sequence). The CDR3 DNA is TGCAGTGCTACGCGGGACAGCATGAACACTGAAGCTTTCTTT. It is translated as CSATRDSMNTEAFF.

This clonotype was seen many times. The chain links TRBV3-1 to TRBJ2-3, with D perhaps assigned TRBD1 or TRBD2 (5 bases each). The CDR3 sequence is 14 residues long. Trimming stripped 4 bases from V and 7 bases from J, with 15 bases between. Germline V CDR1 and CDR2: LGHDT, YNNKEL (reference sequence). This CDR3 reads CASSRESGRNTQYF. For the CDR3, the DNA is TGTGCCAGCAGCCGCGAGTCGGGGCGGAATACGCAGTATTTT.